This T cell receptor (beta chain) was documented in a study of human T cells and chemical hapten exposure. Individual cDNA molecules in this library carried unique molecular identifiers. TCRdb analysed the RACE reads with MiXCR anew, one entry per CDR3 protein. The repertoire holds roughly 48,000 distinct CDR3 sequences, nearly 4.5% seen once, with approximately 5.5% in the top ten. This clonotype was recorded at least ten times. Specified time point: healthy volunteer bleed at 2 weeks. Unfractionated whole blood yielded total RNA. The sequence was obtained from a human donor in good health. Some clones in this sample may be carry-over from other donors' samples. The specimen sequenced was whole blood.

CDR3 residues: CASSPYRLAPGNEQFF. The CDR3 DNA reads as TGTGCCAGCAGTCCTTATCGACTAGCGCCGGGCAATGAGCAGTTCTTC. The rearrangement links TRBV12-3 or TRBV12-4 to TRBJ2-1; 8 nucleotides agree with TRBD2. This CDR3 region has 16 residues. J was trimmed by 6 bases and V by 5 bases; bases with no gene match: 12.